This passage covers 19 T cell receptor beta chains from one sample sequenced in a study of cytomegalovirus exposure and HLA in healthy donors (dated by TCRdb to about 2017). The library was prepared using the immunoSEQ multiplex PCR assay. For the multiplex PCR, a mixture combining 60 forward primers for TCR Vbeta segments and 13 reverse primers for TCR Jbeta segments was used. TCRdb holds this immuneACCESS table with in-frame rearrangements only. Some clones are missing; in checked studies, unresolved V genes explain under half, and the rest has no known cause. This sample comprises 150,000 to 200,000 clones, around 78% of them detected only once. The top ten constitute around 1.9% of the sample. Sequencing was carried out using PBMCs. The receptor source for this set is a woman aged 25 to 39 in good health and CMV-seropositive.

The J gene is TRBJ2-7, the V gene TRBV5-5, with 9 positions matching TRBD1. CDR1 is SGHKS and CDR2 is YYEKEE in the germline V gene (reference sequence). V dropped 2 bases and J dropped 5; count of bases not matched to a gene: 8. The CDR3 consists of 15 residues. The CDR3 region has the DNA TGTGCCAGCAGCTTACGAGGGACAGGGTTGCACGAGCAGTACTTC. Its translation: CASSLRGTGLHEQYF.

This clone was seen only once. This chain uses TRBV7-2 with TRBJ1-5; D is possibly TRBD1 (5 bases). From germline, CDR1 is SGHTA and CDR2 FQGNSA. Deletions cut 6 bases from V and 7 bases from J, with 13 bases between. There are 13 residues in the CDR3. The CDR3 loop reads CASRQGRGQPQHF. CDR3 bases: TGTGCCAGCAGGCAGGGAAGGGGACAGCCCCAGCATTTT.

CDR3 residues: CASSLPQRGGTDTQYF. For the CDR3, the DNA is TGTGCCAGCAGTTTACCCCAGCGGGGGGGCACAGATACGCAGTATTTT. The chain carries TRBV28 and TRBJ2-3, with 9 bases matching TRBD2. V dropped 2 bases and J dropped 1; count of bases not matched to a gene: 4. The germline CDR1 and CDR2 sequences are MDHEN and SYDVKM. The CDR3 loop spans 16 amino acids.

The gene calls are TRBV7-2 and TRBJ1-5; D unresolved. The CDR3 consists of 14 residues. Deletions cut 1 base from V and 7 bases from J, with 11 bases between. Looked up from germline, CDR1 is SGHTA and CDR2 is FQGNSA. The CDR3 bases are TGTGCCAGCAGCTTAGATGAGGGTAGCCAGCCCCAGCATTTT. Amino acids: CASSLDEGSQPQHF.

This chain joins TRBV7-8 and TRBJ1-6; possible D gene TRBD1, 6 bases. The germline V and J ends were trimmed by 5 bases and 13 bases, with 15 bases remaining between them. This CDR3 is 13 amino acids long. Germline-derived CDR1 and CDR2 are SGHVS and FQNEAQ. The CDR3 here is CASSLGARSPLHF. The CDR3 DNA reads as TGTGCCAGCAGCCTGGGGGCTAGATCCCCCCTCCACTTT.

This clone was seen a few times. V gene TRBV15 combines with J gene TRBJ1-2; 8 bases agree with TRBD1. Unmatched junction bases numbered 9, after V lost 4 bases and J lost 8 bases. In germline, CDR1 is LNHNV, CDR2 YYDKDF (reference sequence). The CDR3 is 14 amino acids. The CDR3 is CATSTRKTGEGYTF. The CDR3 bases are TGTGCCACCAGCACAAGAAAGACAGGGGAGGGCTACACCTTC. Full variable domain (rest looked up from reference TRBV15 and TRBJ1-2): DAMVIQNPRYQVTQFGKPVTLSCSQTLNHNVMYWYQQKSSQAPKLLFHYYDKDFNNEADTPDNFQSRRPNTSFCFLDIRSPGLGDTAMYLCATSTRKTGEGYTFGSGTRLTVV.

The chain employs TRBV19 and TRBJ2-1, with 7 bases lining up with TRBD2. This CDR3 is 18 amino acids long. V dropped 9 bases and J dropped 7; count of bases not matched to a gene: 24. Germline lookup yields CDR1 LNHDA and CDR2 SQIVND (reference sequence). The CDR3 coding sequence is TGTGCCAGCTCCGATGTAGCGGGTAGGAGCCTGGGTGAGAATGAGCAGTTCTTC. Its protein is CASSDVAGRSLGENEQFF.

V gene TRBV9 combines with J gene TRBJ2-1; 11 bases match TRBD2. Germline lookup yields CDR1 SGDLS and CDR2 YYNGEE. The CDR3 is 20 amino acids. After removal of 0 bases from V and 7 bases from J, the junction contained 18 bases not matched to a gene. The CDR3 reads CASSVATARRLAGGENEQFF. CDR3 sequence (DNA): TGTGCCAGCAGCGTAGCTACCGCCCGAAGGCTAGCGGGAGGCGAGAATGAGCAGTTCTTC.

V and J are TRBV2 and TRBJ2-5; D not resolved. V was cut by 4 bases and J by 4 bases, with 7 bases left in between. The CDR3 has 12 residues. From germline, CDR1 is SNHLY and CDR2 FYNNEI. CDR3 sequence (DNA): TGTGCCAGCAGTGTAGTTAGAGAGACCCAGTACTTC. Translated: CASSVVRETQYF.

The CDR3 sequence is CASNRQGRNYGYTF. The CDR3 DNA reads TGTGCCAGCAACCGACAGGGTAGGAACTATGGCTACACCTTC. This chain uses TRBV2 with TRBJ1-2, with 7 bases matching TRBD1. Germline V gene lookup returns CDR1 SNHLY and CDR2 FYNNEI. V dropped 7 bases and J dropped 2; count of bases not matched to a gene: 7. The CDR3 covers 14 residues.

The gene calls are TRBV5-8 and TRBJ2-2; 9 bases are shared with TRBD1. Germline CDR1 and CDR2: SGHTS and YDEGEE. Trimming took 3 bases from V and 0 from J; bases not matched to a gene: 12. There are 19 residues in the CDR3. The DNA of the CDR3 is TGTGCCAGCAGCTCAAGGGGGGGACAGGGCGAGGCGAACACCGGGGAGCTGTTTTTT. Its translation is CASSSRGGQGEANTGELFF.

The chain has TRBV19 and TRBJ1-2; no clear D gene. CDR3 size: 10 residues. V was clipped by 8 bases and J by 3 bases, with 4 bases between them. Germline-derived CDR1 and CDR2 are LNHDA and SQIVND (reference sequence). The CDR3: CASYYYGYTF. CDR3 bases: TGTGCCAGTTATTACTATGGCTACACCTTC.

J is TRBJ2-2 and V is TRBV30; D call uncertain. The CDR3 is made up of 15 amino acids. Germline values: CDR1 GTSNPN, CDR2 SVGIG (reference sequence). V lost 1 base and J lost 4, with 13 bases in between. This CDR3 is CAWSGLIRPTGELFF. In nucleotides, the CDR3 is TGTGCCTGGAGTGGACTGATTAGGCCCACCGGGGAGCTGTTTTTT.

This clone was found a few times. The J gene is TRBJ2-7, the V gene TRBV7-9; 7 bases are a match to TRBD1. V was clipped by 2 bases and J by 9 bases; unmatched bases: 13. The CDR3 consists of 15 residues. Germline V gene sequence: CDR1 SEHNR, CDR2 FQNEAQ (reference sequence). The CDR3 DNA follows: TGTGCCAGCAGCTTAACACAGGGGTCTAATTCAGGGCAGTACTTC. This gives the protein CASSLTQGSNSGQYF.

The CDR3 bases are TGTGCCATCAGCTCTAGCTACGAGCAGTACTTC. Encoded protein: CAISSSYEQYF. V gene TRBV10-3 combines with J gene TRBJ2-7, with D hard to call. Germline V gene data show CDR1 as ENHRY and CDR2 as SYGVKD. CDR3 size: 11 residues. V was pared by 6 bases and J by 3 bases, with 6 bases between.

The sample holds a few counts of this clone. V and J are TRBV19 and TRBJ1-1; a possible D gene is TRBD1 (5 bases). With 4 bases removed from V and 1 base from J, the gap between germline ends came to 19 bases. The germline gives CDR1 LNHDA, CDR2 SQIVND (reference sequence). The CDR3 spans 17 residues. This CDR3 is CASSTNLGGAGNTEAFF. For the CDR3, the DNA is TGTGCCAGTAGTACCAATTTAGGAGGGGCTGGGAACACTGAAGCTTTCTTT.

The rearrangement joins TRBV11-3 to TRBJ2-5; a possible D gene is TRBD2 (5 bases). The V gene lost 1 base and the J gene lost 1 base, with 10 bases spanning the gap. From germline, CDR1 is SGHNT and CDR2 YENEEA. The CDR3 extends over 15 amino acids. CDR3 sequence: CASSLGGPSQETQYF. The CDR3 DNA is TGTGCCAGCAGCTTAGGCGGGCCTTCCCAAGAGACCCAGTACTTC. The complete variable domain, with remaining parts taken from reference TRBV11-3 and TRBJ2-5, reads EAGVVQSPRYKIIEKKQPVAFWCNPISGHNTLYWYLQNLGQGPELLIRYENEEAVDDSQLPKDRFSAERLKGVDSTLKIQPAELGDSAVYLCASSLGGPSQETQYFGPGTRLLVL.

The chain couples TRBV19 to TRBJ1-5; D unresolved. This CDR3 contains 16 residues. V lost 5 bases to trimming and J lost 0 bases, with 14 bases between them. CDR1 is LNHDA and CDR2 is SQIVND in the germline V gene (reference sequence). CDR3 sequence reads: CASSSLGVGSNQPQHF. CDR3 in DNA: TGTGCCAGTAGTTCTCTCGGGGTCGGTAGCAATCAGCCCCAGCATTTT.

The chain is built from TRBV7-2 and TRBJ2-5; tentative D call: TRBD2 (5 bases). V was trimmed by 1 base and J by 7 bases, leaving 13 bases between them. Germline-derived CDR1 and CDR2 are SGHTA and FQGNSA. CDR3 size: 14 residues. The CDR3 DNA sequence: TGTGCCAGCAGCTTAGAGGGTAGCGCCACGACCCAGTACTTC. This gives the protein CASSLEGSATTQYF.